What follows are 22 T cell receptor beta chains derived from one specimen sequenced in a study of cytomegalovirus exposure and HLA in healthy donors. PCR used 60 Vbeta primers and 13 Jbeta primers. Repertoires were generated with immunoSEQ multiplex PCR, while TCRdb's copy carries only in-frame clones and drops some. Altogether about 89,000 clones are present, roughly nine tenths being singletons, with the ten largest covering roughly 8.3%. Sequenced input: PBMCs. The receptors were gathered from a man aged 25 to 40 in good health and CMV-seropositive.

The V gene is TRBV25-1, the J gene TRBJ2-5, with D possibly being TRBD1 (6 bases). V lost 5 bases to trimming and J lost 5 bases, with 21 bases between them. The CDR3 contains 16 residues. Germline assignment: CDR1 MGHDK and CDR2 SYGVNS. CDR3 bases: TGTGCCAGCAGTCGGGACACCGCAACAGCAAGGGAGACCCAGTACTTC. It specifies CASSRDTATARETQYF.

This chain joins TRBV5-1 and TRBJ2-5; TRBD2 matches at 9 bases. Germline V gives CDR1 SGHRS, CDR2 YFSETQ. This CDR3 is 16 amino acids long. Germline trimming cut 4 bases from V and 4 bases from J; bases unmatched to any gene: 11. The CDR3 nucleotides are TGCGCCAGCAGCCTCTTGTCGGCGGGAGGGGGAGAGACCCAGTACTTC. Encoded protein: CASSLLSAGGGETQYF.

V and J are TRBV28 and TRBJ2-6; tentatively, D is TRBD1 (6 bases). CDR1 is MDHEN and CDR2 is SYDVKM in the germline V gene. Trimming removed 5 bases from V and 2 bases from J, with 16 bases in between. CDR3 length equals 17 residues. CDR3 residues: CASSPIVTGTGANVLTF. The CDR3 DNA is TGTGCCAGCAGTCCCATCGTAACAGGGACTGGGGCCAACGTCCTGACTTTC. Together with reference TRBV28 and TRBJ2-6, the CDR3 gives the full variable domain: DVKVTQSSRYLVKRTGEKVFLECVQDMDHENMFWYRQDPGLGLRLIYFSYDVKMKEKGDIPEGYSVSREKKERFSLILESASTNQTSMYLCASSPIVTGTGANVLTFGAGSRLTVL.

The chain has TRBV5-1 and TRBJ1-1, with D perhaps matching TRBD1 (6 bases). The CDR3 contains 15 residues. The ends were cut back, 0 bases at V and 6 bases at J, with 15 bases in the middle. From germline, CDR1 is SGHRS and CDR2 YFSETQ. CDR3: CASSLVPQTGSEAFF. In DNA, the CDR3 is TGCGCCAGCAGCTTGGTCCCCCAAACAGGGTCTGAAGCTTTCTTT. Full variable domain (remainder filled in from reference TRBV5-1 and TRBJ1-1): KAGVTQTPRYLIKTRGQQVTLSCSPISGHRSVSWYQQTPGQGLQFLFEYFSETQRNKGNFPGRFSGRQFSNSRSEMNVSTLELGDSALYLCASSLVPQTGSEAFFGQGTRLTVV.

The rearrangement links TRBV5-1 to TRBJ2-6, with D possibly being TRBD1 (6 bases). Germline V gene sequence: CDR1 SGHRS, CDR2 YFSETQ. The CDR3 sequence is 19 residues long. V lost 7 bases, J lost 0 bases, and 23 bases lay in between. The CDR3 DNA reads as TGCGCCAGCGCACGCCTCCGGGTGCAGGGGCTCTCTGGGGCCAACGTCCTGACTTTC. Protein: CASARLRVQGLSGANVLTF.

The chain is built from TRBV29-1 and TRBJ1-1; no clear D gene. The CDR3 has 12 residues. The germline V and J ends were trimmed by 7 bases and 10 bases, with 19 bases remaining between them. The germline V gene has CDR1 SQVTM and CDR2 ANQGSEA. CDR3 loop: CSALGDGVLAFF. The CDR3 nucleotides read TGCAGCGCCTTGGGAGACGGAGTTTTAGCTTTCTTT.

The CDR3 DNA is TGCGCCAGCAGCCCGGGACTAGCGTACACCGGGGAGCTGTTTTTT. It is translated as CASSPGLAYTGELFF. The chain carries TRBV5-1 and TRBJ2-2; 10 bases agree with TRBD2. The CDR3 sequence is 15 residues long. Unmatched junction bases numbered 3, after V lost 4 bases and J lost 3 bases. CDR1 is SGHRS and CDR2 is YFSETQ in the germline V gene.

There are a few counts of this clone. The V gene is TRBV28, the J gene TRBJ2-7, with 7 bases matching TRBD1. The V gene end was trimmed by 11 bases and the J gene end by 4 bases; junction bases not matched to a gene: 8. CDR3 length: 12 amino acids. The germline gives CDR1 MDHEN, CDR2 SYDVKM. DNA of the CDR3: TGTGCCTCTACGACAGGGAGTTACGAGCAGTACTTC. Amino acid sequence: CASTTGSYEQYF. The complete variable domain, with remaining parts taken from reference TRBV28 and TRBJ2-7, reads DVKVTQSSRYLVKRTGEKVFLECVQDMDHENMFWYRQDPGLGLRLIYFSYDVKMKEKGDIPEGYSVSREKKERFSLILESASTNQTSMYLCASTTGSYEQYFGPGTRLTVT.

The CDR3 sequence: CASSLALAGDSDEQFF. Written as DNA, the CDR3 is TGCGCCAGCAGCTTGGCCTTAGCGGGAGATTCAGATGAGCAGTTCTTC. The chain couples TRBV5-1 to TRBJ2-1; 9 nucleotides agree with TRBD2. The germline CDR1 and CDR2 sequences are SGHRS and YFSETQ. V was clipped by 0 bases and J by 8 bases; unmatched bases: 9. This CDR3 is built from 16 residues.

J is TRBJ2-1 and V is TRBV7-9; a weak D match, TRBD1 (6 bases). Germline V gene sequence: CDR1 SEHNR, CDR2 FQNEAQ (reference sequence). Between the trimmed V and J ends, which lost 4 bases and 7 bases, there was a span of 20 bases. The CDR3 sequence is 16 residues long. The CDR3 here is CASSSFTGLATNEQFF. CDR3 nucleotide sequence: TGTGCCAGCAGCTCGTTCACAGGGTTGGCTACGAATGAGCAGTTCTTC.

This chain connects TRBV2 to TRBJ1-2, with D possibly matching TRBD1 (6 bases). CDR1 is SNHLY and CDR2 is FYNNEI in the germline V gene. CDR3 length: 13 residues. V was trimmed by 6 bases and J by 4 bases, leaving 12 bases between them. The CDR3, as DNA: TGTGCCAGCAGATCACAGGGAGTCTATGGCTACACCTTC. It specifies CASRSQGVYGYTF.

This rearrangement joins TRBV10-3 to TRBJ2-7; 9 bases are a match to TRBD2. V gave up 0 bases and J gave up 6 bases; unmatched junction bases: 6. Germline-derived CDR1 and CDR2 are ENHRY and SYGVKD. CDR3 size: 15 residues. CDR3 residues: CAISESWREGLEQYF. The CDR3 coding sequence is TGTGCCATCAGTGAGTCGTGGCGGGAGGGCCTCGAGCAGTACTTC.

This clone was counted once. V and J are TRBV5-1 and TRBJ2-5; 12 nucleotides align to TRBD2. Germline-derived CDR1 and CDR2 are SGHRS and YFSETQ. This CDR3 comprises 16 residues. V shed 5 bases, J shed 4 bases, and the junction held 9 bases outside the gene matches. CDR3 bases: TGCGCCAGCAGTCTAGCGGGAGGGCCGTTAGTAGAGACCCAGTACTTC. It is translated as CASSLAGGPLVETQYF.

This clone was picked up one time. Sequence at one end of the junction differs from germline and may be a read error. The gene calls are TRBV28 and TRBJ1-1; 9 positions agree with TRBD1. This CDR3 is 14 amino acids long. The V gene's germline CDR1 is MDHEN and CDR2 SYDVKM. CDR3 sequence reads: CASRPGQGSTDAFF. DNA of the CDR3: TGTGCCAGCAGACCGGGACAGGGCTCTACTGACGCTTTCTTT.

The V call is TRBV4-1, the J call TRBJ2-5; 7 bases are a match to TRBD2. V lost 4 bases to trimming and J lost 2 bases; unmatched junction nucleotides: 13. The CDR3 runs to 17 residues. CDR1 and CDR2 (germline): MGHRA, YSYEKL. CDR3 bases: TGCGCCAGCAGCCTCCTAATAAGTGGGGGAGGGCAAGAGACCCAGTACTTC. Its translation: CASSLLISGGGQETQYF.

The chain has TRBV5-1 and TRBJ1-1; unclear D gene. The V end was cut by 0 bases, the J end by 2 bases, with 20 bases between. The CDR3 is 18 residues long. Germline assignment: CDR1 SGHRS and CDR2 YFSETQ. The CDR3 protein is CASSLAPLLVLLNTEAFF. Here the CDR3 DNA reads TGCGCCAGCAGCTTGGCCCCTTTACTGGTACTGCTTAACACTGAAGCTTTCTTT. Full variable domain (missing parts from reference TRBV5-1 and TRBJ1-1): KAGVTQTPRYLIKTRGQQVTLSCSPISGHRSVSWYQQTPGQGLQFLFEYFSETQRNKGNFPGRFSGRQFSNSRSEMNVSTLELGDSALYLCASSLAPLLVLLNTEAFFGQGTRLTVV.

The count of this clone is one. The gene calls are TRBV25-1 and TRBJ2-7; tentative D call: TRBD1 (6 bases). V gave up 10 bases and J gave up 6 bases, with 19 bases separating them. Germline V gene sequence: CDR1 MGHDK, CDR2 SYGVNS. The CDR3 extends over 13 amino acids. CDR3 sequence reads: CATGGHQLSEQYF. For the CDR3, the DNA is TGTGCCACTGGGGGACACCAACTATCCGAGCAGTACTTC.

This clone was counted once. This sequence joins TRBV11-2 and TRBJ2-7, with 8 bases aligning to TRBD1. V was pared by 5 bases and J by 6 bases, with 6 bases of the junction left unmatched. This CDR3 is built from 13 residues. Per the germline V gene, CDR1 is SGHAT and CDR2 is FQNNGV. CDR3 bases: TGTGCCAGCAGCCCCGGGACAGGACGCGAGCAGTACTTC. It translates to CASSPGTGREQYF. Using reference TRBV11-2 and TRBJ2-7 for the parts outside the CDR3, the full variable domain is EAGVAQSPRYKIIEKRQSVAFWCNPISGHATLYWYQQILGQGPKLLIQFQNNGVVDDSQLPKDRFSAERLKGVDSTLKIQPAKLEDSAVYLCASSPGTGREQYFGPGTRLTVT.

This rearrangement joins TRBV5-1 to TRBJ2-1; unclear D gene. The V end lost 2 bases, the J end lost 4 bases, and 7 bases lay between the germline ends. The CDR3 is made up of 13 amino acids. The germline V gene encodes CDR1 SGHRS and CDR2 YFSETQ. The chain's CDR3 is CASSFTAYNEQFF. In DNA, the CDR3 is TGCGCCAGCAGCTTTACAGCTTACAATGAGCAGTTCTTC.

This rearrangement joins TRBV5-5 to TRBJ1-4; D call uncertain. Germline assignment: CDR1 SGHKS and CDR2 YYEKEE (reference sequence). The ends were cut back, 4 bases at V and 3 bases at J, with 13 bases in the middle. CDR3 size: 15 residues. As DNA, the CDR3 is TGTGCCAGCAGCCTTGAACCGGTTGCTAATGAAAAACTGTTTTTT. Protein: CASSLEPVANEKLFF.

The chain combines TRBV2 with TRBJ1-4, with 9 bases identical to TRBD1. The ends lost 5 bases at V and 8 bases at J; junction bases unmatched: 6. CDR1 is SNHLY and CDR2 is FYNNEI in the germline V gene. The CDR3 is 14 residues long. The CDR3 DNA reads as TGTGCCAGCAGTACAGGGGGCGCTGGAGAAAAACTGTTTTTT. Protein sequence: CASSTGGAGEKLFF. The full variable domain, rest sourced from reference TRBV2 and TRBJ1-4, is EPEVTQTPSHQVTQMGQEVILRCVPISNHLYFYWYRQILGQKVEFLVSFYNNEISEKSEIFDDQFSVERPDGSNFTLKIRSTKLEDSAMYFCASSTGGAGEKLFFGSGTQLSVL.

CDR3 residues: CASSLLGQGEETQYF. CDR3 DNA: TGTGCCAGCAGCTTGTTAGGGCAGGGTGAAGAGACCCAGTACTTC. V and J are TRBV5-6 and TRBJ2-5; TRBD1 is a possible D gene (5 bases). The germline CDR1 and CDR2 sequences are SGHDT and YYEEEE. V was shortened by 1 base and J by 3 bases, with 13 bases between the two germline ends. CDR3 size: 15 residues.